The 23 T cell receptor beta chains below all came from one sample that was sequenced in a study of T cells in Graves' hyperthyroidism and ophthalmopathy. Amplified TCR beta CDR3 regions came from RNA transcripts. The HTBI set primed first-round TCR CDR3 RT-PCR. One entry per CDR3 protein results from TCRdb running MiXCR on the multiplex PCR reads. The data contain 300,000 to 400,000 distinct CDR3 sequences, less than 20% of them singletons. Sequencing used blood. These receptor sequences come from a man younger than 35 with Graves' ophthalmopathy.

This clonotype was detected a few times. The CDR3: CASSVEHPNTGELFF. CDR3 DNA sequence: TGTGCCAGCAGCGTAGAACATCCGAACACCGGGGAGCTGTTTTTT. The chain couples TRBV9 to TRBJ2-2; D not certain. The V end lost 0 bases, the J end lost 0 bases, and 6 bases lay between the germline ends. The CDR3 covers 15 residues. Germline V gene data show CDR1 as SGDLS and CDR2 as YYNGEE.

V usage is TRBV7-2 and J usage is TRBJ1-5; D is uncertain. The V gene's germline CDR1 is SGHTA and CDR2 FQGNSA. CDR3 length: 16 residues. V was pared by 5 bases and J by 0 bases, with 14 bases between. In DNA, the CDR3 is TGTGCCAGCAGCCCCGAGAGTTTGTATAGCAATCAGCCCCAGCATTTT. Its translation: CASSPESLYSNQPQHF.

In this sample, this clonotype turned up once. The chain has TRBV20-1 and TRBJ2-5; TRBD2 matches 12 bases. This CDR3 has 16 residues. Germline assignment: CDR1 DFQATT and CDR2 SNEGSKA (reference sequence). The ends lost 3 bases at V and 4 bases at J; junction bases unmatched: 9. CDR3 amino acids: CSASPTLAGGPETQYF. The CDR3 coding sequence is TGCAGTGCTAGCCCAACCCTAGCGGGGGGGCCAGAGACCCAGTACTTC.

This clonotype was detected ten times or more. The chain couples TRBV4-1 to TRBJ2-5, with D uncertain. There are 14 residues in the CDR3. Germline CDR1 is MGHRA and CDR2 is YSYEKL. V was clipped by 4 bases and J by 5 bases, with 14 bases between them. The CDR3 DNA reads as TGCGCCAGCAGCCCGACTGGCGCTGGGGAGACCCAGTACTTC. The encoded protein is CASSPTGAGETQYF.

The chain uses TRBV4-1 and TRBJ1-3; D not certain. Between the trimmed V and J ends, which lost 1 base and 8 bases, there was a span of 9 bases. The CDR3 has 13 amino acids. Germline V CDR1 and CDR2: MGHRA, YSYEKL. CDR3 bases: TGCGCCAGCAGCCAAGTAGTCCTTGACACCATATATTTT. It specifies CASSQVVLDTIYF.

At least ten counts were recorded for this clonotype. V is TRBV7-9 and J is TRBJ1-2; a possible D gene is TRBD1 (6 bases). This CDR3 has 14 residues. V lost 2 bases and J lost 8, with 15 bases in between. Germline V gene lookup returns CDR1 SEHNR and CDR2 FQNEAQ (reference sequence). The CDR3 here is CASSLLRGQRGYTF. CDR3 bases: TGTGCCAGCAGCTTACTCCGGGGGCAAAGGGGCTACACCTTC.

This clonotype was seen ten or more times. V usage is TRBV12-3 or TRBV12-4 and J usage is TRBJ1-4; TRBD1 matches at 7 bases. This CDR3 spans 17 amino acids. V dropped 5 bases and J dropped 0; count of bases not matched to a gene: 9. Here the CDR3 DNA reads TGTGCCAGCAGTACCCTCGACAGGGATGCAACTAATGAAAAACTGTTTTTT. Its translation is CASSTLDRDATNEKLFF.

A word on this clonotype: This sequence may be a read error, since a much larger clone differs from it by one base. The chain has TRBV20-1 and TRBJ2-4; TRBD1 agrees at 11 bases. This CDR3 has 14 residues. Germline CDR1 and CDR2: DFQATT and SNEGSKA (reference sequence). The CDR3 sequence is CSARDRGRVNTQYF. In DNA, the CDR3 is TGCAGTGCTAGGGACAGGGGGCGAGTGAACACTCAGTACTTC.

This clonotype came up a few times. The chain carries TRBV20-1 and TRBJ1-1, with TRBD1 as a possible D gene (5 bases). Trimming removed 5 bases from V and 8 bases from J, with 21 bases in between. CDR3 size: 14 residues. CDR1 DFQATT and CDR2 SNEGSKA come from the germline V gene (reference sequence). Here the CDR3 DNA reads TGCAGTGCTGCTCGGCAGGGCAGTACCCCCGAAGCTTTCTTT. Encoded protein: CSAARQGSTPEAFF.

This clonotype was observed many times. V usage is TRBV4-1 and J usage is TRBJ1-5; D unclear. V was clipped by 8 bases and J by 3 bases, with 17 bases between them. The CDR3 runs 15 residues. CDR1 MGHRA and CDR2 YSYEKL come from the germline V gene. CDR3 loop: CASGLPGRPNQPQHF. DNA of the CDR3: TGCGCCAGCGGCTTGCCCGGGAGGCCCAATCAGCCCCAGCATTTT.

This clonotype was recorded many times. The V call is TRBV24-1, the J call TRBJ1-5; no firm D call. The V end lost 1 base, the J end lost 9 bases, and 12 bases lay between the germline ends. Looked up from germline, CDR1 is KGHDR and CDR2 is SFDVKD. The CDR3 extends over 14 amino acids. The chain's CDR3 is CATSDFMRPPPQHF. The CDR3 DNA is TGTGCCACCAGTGATTTTATGCGGCCTCCGCCCCAGCATTTT.

This clonotype was observed a handful of times. This chain uses TRBV6-6 with TRBJ1-5, with D perhaps TRBD1 (5 bases). Germline-derived CDR1 and CDR2 are MNHNY and SVGAGI (reference sequence). Trimming stripped 2 bases from V and 7 bases from J, with 12 bases between. CDR3 length equals 14 residues. For the CDR3, the DNA is TGTGCCAGCAGTTACCATGGGAAGGGGCAGCCCCAGCATTTT. Translating it yields CASSYHGKGQPQHF.

In this sample, this clonotype turned up a few times. The chain employs TRBV14 and TRBJ2-7, with unresolved D. Germline CDR1 and CDR2: SGHDN and FVKESK. This CDR3 spans 15 amino acids. Trimming took 2 bases from V and 3 from J, leaving 14 bases between them. CDR3 sequence: CASSQQPRRSYEQYF. The CDR3 coding sequence is TGTGCCAGCAGCCAACAACCCCGACGGAGCTACGAGCAGTACTTC.

In this sample, this clonotype turned up many times. The chain is built from TRBV2 and TRBJ1-6, with D unresolved. Trimming removed 4 bases at V and 6 bases at J, with 7 bases between. The CDR3 covers 13 residues. The germline gives CDR1 SNHLY, CDR2 FYNNEI. The DNA for the CDR3 is TGTGCCAGCAGTGGGCAGACTAATTCACCCCTCCACTTT. Translated, it gives CASSGQTNSPLHF.

This chain uses TRBV20-1 with TRBJ2-3, with 15 bases matching TRBD2. Per the germline V gene, CDR1 is DFQATT and CDR2 is SNEGSKA (reference sequence). Trimming removed 4 bases from V and 6 bases from J; junction bases left unmatched: 5. There are 15 residues in the CDR3. Written as DNA, the CDR3 is TGCAGTGCTACCGGACTAGCGGGGGGGTTGGATACGCAGTATTTT. It codes for CSATGLAGGLDTQYF.

The chain combines TRBV13 with TRBJ2-5; D may be TRBD2 (6 bases). V was shortened by 6 bases and J by 1 base, with 15 bases between the two germline ends. The CDR3 has 15 amino acids. Germline V gene sequence: CDR1 PRHDT, CDR2 FYEKMQ (reference sequence). As DNA, the CDR3 is TGTGCCAGCAGTTCCAGGAGGGACCCCCAAGAGACCCAGTACTTC. It specifies CASSSRRDPQETQYF. Combining the CDR3 with reference TRBV13 and TRBJ2-5 gives the whole variable domain AAGVIQSPRHLIKEKRETATLKCYPIPRHDTVYWYQQGPGQDPQFLISFYEKMQSDKGSIPDRFSAQQFSDYHSELNMSSLELGDSALYFCASSSRRDPQETQYFGPGTRLLVL.

This clonotype was counted ten times or more. The chain links TRBV7-3 to TRBJ2-5; 8 positions agree with TRBD2. CDR1 and CDR2 (germline): SGHTA, FQGTGA. After removal of 4 bases from V and 5 bases from J, the junction contained 9 bases not matched to a gene. This CDR3 has 15 residues. CDR3 sequence reads: CASSWSGGPTETQYF. The CDR3 region has the DNA TGTGCCAGCAGCTGGAGCGGGGGACCCACGGAGACCCAGTACTTC. The whole variable domain, remainder taken from reference TRBV7-3 and TRBJ2-5, is GAGVSQTPSNKVTEKGKYVELRCDPISGHTALYWYRQSLGQGPEFLIYFQGTGAADDSGLPNDRFFAVRPEGSVSTLKIQRTERGDSAVYLCASSWSGGPTETQYFGPGTRLLVL.

This clonotype was seen a handful of times. V usage is TRBV19 and J usage is TRBJ1-1; 9 nucleotides line up with TRBD1. Unmatched junction bases numbered 8, after V lost 1 base and J lost 5 bases. The length of the CDR3 is 16 residues. The germline V gene has CDR1 LNHDA and CDR2 SQIVND (reference sequence). CDR3 in amino acids: CASSIVQGAVGTEAFF. CDR3 coding DNA: TGTGCCAGTAGTATAGTACAGGGGGCGGTGGGGACTGAAGCTTTCTTT.

This clonotype was seen many times. The V gene is TRBV7-9, the J gene TRBJ1-2; 7 nucleotides match TRBD1. The CDR3 totals 14 residues. Germline V CDR1 and CDR2: SEHNR, FQNEAQ (reference sequence). Trimming at V came to 1 base and at J to 8 bases, leaving 7 bases not matched to a gene. CDR3 nucleotide sequence: TGTGCCAGCAGCTTAGATGGCAGGGGGAGAGGCTACACCTTC. Encoded protein: CASSLDGRGRGYTF.

This rearrangement joins TRBV7-3 to TRBJ2-7; TRBD1 agrees at 7 bases. Germline values: CDR1 SGHTA, CDR2 FQGTGA. V lost 6 bases and J lost 5; bases outside the gene matches: 4. The CDR3 extends over 12 amino acids. Here the CDR3 reads CASSQTGHEQYF. The CDR3 nucleotides are TGTGCCAGCAGTCAGACAGGGCACGAGCAGTACTTC.

Of note for this clonotype: One end of the junction fails to match germline, which may point to a read error. This chain connects TRBV6-4 to TRBJ2-7; the D is unclear. Germline V CDR1 and CDR2: MRHNA, SNTAGT. The CDR3 is made up of 15 amino acids. In DNA form, the CDR3 reads TGTGCCAGCCTAGAGACCCCCGACCGGACCTACGAGCGGTACTTC. Amino acids: CASLETPDRTYERYF.

The sample holds a few counts of this clonotype. The chain joins TRBV3-1 to TRBJ2-1; D may be TRBD1 or TRBD2 (6 bases each). The CDR3 is 15 residues long. Germline V lookup: CDR1 LGHDT, CDR2 YNNKEL (reference sequence). Trimming removed 0 bases from V and 4 bases from J, with 10 bases in between. DNA for the CDR3: TGTGCCAGCAGCCAAGATGGAGGGGGGTACAATGAGCAGTTCTTC. Protein: CASSQDGGGYNEQFF.

This clonotype was counted a few times. This chain links TRBV5-1 with TRBJ2-2; D uncertain. This CDR3 is built from 13 residues. The V and J ends lost 4 bases and 1 base respectively, with 5 bases between them. Germline CDR1 is SGHRS and CDR2 is YFSETQ. In DNA, the CDR3 is TGCGCCAGCAGCAGTGAGAACACCGGGGAGCTGTTTTTT. Its translation: CASSSENTGELFF.